This entry is about one T cell receptor (beta chain). Its target is not known. This specimen belongs to a study of OX40 agonist ivuxolimab in advanced cancers. The method was immunoSEQ multiplex PCR; TCRdb's version includes in-frame clones alone and lacks a portion of them. The sample has under 85,000 clones; over 85% are singletons. Germline-derived CDR1 and CDR2 are SGHDN and FVKESK. The CDR3 totals 13 residues. V gave up 3 bases and J gave up 4 bases, with 9 bases separating them. Study-wide findings and caveats: There was clonal expansion of CD4+ and CD8+ blood T cells by week 6 at 0.1 to 3.0 mg/kg.

The chain carries TRBV14 and TRBJ1-1; D remains unclear. Here the sequenced sample was CD4+ or CD8+ T cells sorted from blood, taken in a trial of the OX40 agonist ivuxolimab. The source of this sequence is an adult with an advanced solid tumor such as melanoma, head and neck, liver or kidney cancer. The CDR3 sequence: CASSHGQGTEAFF. CDR3 DNA: TGTGCCAGCAGCCATGGGCAAGGCACTGAAGCTTTCTTT.